This record looks at one T cell receptor (beta chain) sequence and its context. Its antigen is unknown. Trimming took off 3 bases at V and 7 bases at J, with 7 bases between the two ends. The V gene's germline CDR1 is DFQATT and CDR2 SNEGSKA (reference sequence). CDR3 length equals 11 residues. All of the isolated RNA was reverse transcribed, so expressed TCRB transcripts were sequenced. The protocol was immunoSEQ multiplex PCR, while the TCRdb copy is restricted to in-frame clones and leaves out a portion. Among approximately 730,000 clones listed, roughly 13% were seen once. These data originate in a study of beta chain features in type 1 diabetes. Overall study findings and caveats: Shorter TCRB CDR3s, moderately but significantly so, were found in Type 1 diabetes patients in all four CD4+ subsets.

This TCR was recovered from a man younger than 30 with type 1 diabetes. The material sequenced was naive CD4+ T cells from blood. The genes are TRBV20-1 and TRBJ2-1; D call uncertain. The CDR3 loop is CSARGQNEQFF. The DNA for the CDR3 is TGCAGTGCTAGGGGCCAGAATGAGCAGTTCTTC.